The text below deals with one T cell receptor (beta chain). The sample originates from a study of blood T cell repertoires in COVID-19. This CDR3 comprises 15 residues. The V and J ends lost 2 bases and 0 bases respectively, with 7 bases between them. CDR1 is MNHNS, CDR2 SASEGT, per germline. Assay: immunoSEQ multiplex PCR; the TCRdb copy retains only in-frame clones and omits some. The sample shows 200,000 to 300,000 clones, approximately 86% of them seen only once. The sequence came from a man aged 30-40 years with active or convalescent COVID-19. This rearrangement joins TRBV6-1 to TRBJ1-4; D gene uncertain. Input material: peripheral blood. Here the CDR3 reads CASSERRATNEKLFF. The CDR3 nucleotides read TGTGCCAGCAGTGAACGAAGAGCAACTAATGAAAAACTGTTTTTT.